These 5 T cell receptor beta chains came from one sample sequenced in a study of identifying expanded T cells in peripheral blood. The repertoire was sequenced with immunoSEQ multiplex PCR; TCRdb's copy has only in-frame clones and lacks some. Among some 78,000 clones listed, 85% to 90% were seen once. The sequenced sample consisted of blood. These receptors originate from a person aged 18-70 years in good health.

This clone was detected only once. The chain carries TRBV18 and TRBJ1-1; 8 nucleotides align to TRBD1. V was pared by 3 bases and J by 3 bases, with 6 bases of the junction left unmatched. Germline V gives CDR1 KGHSH, CDR2 LQKENI. CDR3 length equals 15 residues. The CDR3 sequence is CASSPRTGRDTEAFF. DNA of the CDR3: TGTGCCAGCTCACCCCGGACAGGGAGGGACACTGAAGCTTTCTTT. The variable domain in full, with the rest retrieved from reference TRBV18 and TRBJ1-1, is NAGVMQNPRHLVRRRGQEARLRCSPMKGHSHVYWYRQLPEEGLKFMVYLQKENIIDESGMPKERFSAEFPKEGPSILRIQQVVRGDSAAYFCASSPRTGRDTEAFFGQGTRLTVV.

In this sample, this clone turned up once. This chain links TRBV7-2 with TRBJ2-7, with D perhaps matching TRBD2 (5 bases). V dropped 3 bases and J dropped 10 bases, with 16 bases sitting between them. The V gene's germline CDR1 is SGHTA and CDR2 FQGNSA. CDR3 length: 13 residues. The CDR3 spells CASSFLPGEPQYF. The DNA for the CDR3 is TGTGCCAGCAGCTTTCTCCCCGGGGAGCCTCAGTACTTC. Supplemented by reference TRBV7-2 and TRBJ2-7, the full variable domain reads GAGVSQSPSNKVTEKGKDVELRCDPISGHTALYWYRQSLGQGLEFLIYFQGNSAPDKSGLPSDRFSAERTGGSVSTLTIQRTQQEDSAVYLCASSFLPGEPQYFGPGTRLTVT.

The chain joins TRBV6-5 to TRBJ1-5, with D unclear. The V end lost 2 bases, the J end lost 10 bases, and 6 bases lay between the germline ends. CDR1 is MNHEY, CDR2 SVGAGI, per germline. The CDR3 loop spans 11 amino acids. The CDR3 DNA is TGTGCCAGCAGTTACACAGCACCCCAGCATTTT. This translates into CASSYTAPQHF.

The chain is built from TRBV20-1 and TRBJ2-7, with 8 bases matching TRBD1. The germline V gene has CDR1 DFQATT and CDR2 SNEGSKA (reference sequence). Germline trimming cut 5 bases from V and 7 bases from J; bases unmatched to any gene: 4. CDR3 length: 11 residues. In DNA form, the CDR3 reads TGCAGTGCTGACAGGGGCGGGGAGCAGTACTTC. Protein product: CSADRGGEQYF.

This chain uses TRBV6-5 with TRBJ1-2; D ambiguous. CDR3 length equals 14 residues. CDR1 and CDR2 (germline): MNHEY, SVGAGI. Deletions cut 2 bases from V and 6 bases from J, with 13 bases between. The CDR3 is CASSYLPVRDGYTF. The CDR3 bases are TGTGCCAGCAGTTACCTCCCCGTAAGGGATGGCTACACCTTC.